The 2 T cell receptor beta chains reported below all come from one sample, sequenced in a study of early T cells in non-severe SARS-CoV-2 infection. One entry per CDR3 protein, called by TCRdb with MiXCR from the 5' RACE reads. The table records under 70,000 distinct CDR3 sequences, around 5.6% of them present only once. Sequencing was carried out using whole blood. These receptors came from an adult who was a healthcare worker with PCR-confirmed SARS-CoV-2 infection or an uninfected control (not recorded which).

The rearrangement joins TRBV24-1 to TRBJ2-1, with D possibly being TRBD2 (5 bases). Trimming removed 5 bases at V and 4 bases at J, with 14 bases between. The CDR3 is made up of 15 amino acids. Germline lookup yields CDR1 KGHDR and CDR2 SFDVKD. This CDR3 reads CATSVGGLLYNEQFF. Here the CDR3 DNA reads TGTGCCACCAGTGTTGGCGGGCTGCTTTACAATGAGCAGTTCTTC.

Remarks on this clonotype: Its ends do not fully match the called genes, so a read error is possible. The rearrangement uses TRBV5-6 and TRBJ1-5; D may be TRBD1 (6 bases). Germline loops: CDR1 SGHDT, CDR2 YYEEEE. The CDR3 is 14 amino acids. The CDR3 DNA reads as TGTGCCAGCAGCCAGGGGCTCAGCACTCAGCCCCAGCATTTT. Translation gives CASSQGLSTQPQHF.